This entry features one TCR beta chain sequence. Germline V gene sequence: CDR1 MNHEY, CDR2 SMNVEV (reference sequence). The CDR3 is 16 amino acids. Trimming cost V 3 bases and J 7 bases; bases outside gene matches: 12. The sample originates from a study of blood T cell repertoires in COVID-19. The assay was immunoSEQ multiplex PCR, and TCRdb's table has in-frame clones only and misses some. The data contain over 250,000 clones, 75% to 90% of them singletons. The receptor was derived from a middle-aged man who had recovered from COVID-19. Specimen: PBMCs or T cells enriched from blood (not recorded which). The rearrangement links TRBV27 to TRBJ1-2, with TRBD1 matching 9 bases. The CDR3 DNA follows: TGTGCCAGCAGTTTGGGCCCCACCGGGACAGGGCTTGGCTACACCTTC. This translates into CASSLGPTGTGLGYTF.